What follows describes a single T cell receptor (beta chain). The antigen remains unidentified. This sample is part of a study of T cell repertoires in cytomegalovirus infection. Overall study context: An indication of both CMV infection and matching HLA type came from public TCR beta signatures.

The study, taken as a whole, reports: Clonotypes of TCR beta that were HLA-C-restricted and CMV-specific dominated the ex vivo response.

TCRdb re-derived calls from the reads in MiXCR, one entry per CDR3 protein. The sample carries about 310,000 distinct CDR3 sequences, about 8.8% recorded once. The CDR3 extends over 16 amino acids. V dropped 0 bases and J dropped 0 bases, with 9 bases sitting between them. Germline CDR1 reads MNHEY; CDR2 reads SVGEGT. This clonotype originated in a human donor in good health (CMV status not recorded). Some clones in this sample may be carry-over from other donors' samples. Input material: PBMCs. The chain has TRBV6-2 or TRBV6-3 and TRBJ2-1; D not certain. For the CDR3, the DNA is TGTGCCAGCAGTTACTCGATTTGGAGCTCCTACAATGAGCAGTTCTTC. Its translation is CASSYSIWSSYNEQFF.